These T cell receptor beta chains were read from a single sample in a study of T cells after yellow fever vaccination. Each CDR3 protein is one row after TCRdb ran MiXCR on the 5' RACE reads. The sample consists of 250,000 to 300,000 distinct CDR3 sequences, approximately 5.2% of them appearing once. The sequences come from CD4+ T cells sorted from PBMCs, collected on the day of the yellow fever booster vaccination. The source is a man younger than 35 who received the YFV17D yellow fever vaccine. The CDR3 runs from the conserved cysteine through the conserved F or W. The D gene is left open where the match is weak. The listing skips clone size in some rows; elsewhere it reads once, few, many or a size class.

V gene	D gene	J gene	clone size	CDR3 protein	CDR3 DNA
TRBV6-5	TRBD2	TRBJ2-5	few	CASSYSTGGPGETQYF	TGTGCCAGCAGTTACTCGACGGGGGGGCCGGGAGAGACCCAGTACTTC
TRBV7-2	.	TRBJ2-5	.	CASSARTWDQETQYF	TGTGCCAGCAGCGCCCGGACGTGGGACCAAGAGACCCAGTACTTC
TRBV9	.	TRBJ2-6	.	CASTLARGAGANVLTF	TGTGCCAGCACACTTGCGCGCGGAGCTGGGGCCAACGTCCTGACTTTC
TRBV19	.	TRBJ2-5	.	CARSPDASKWTQYF	TGTGCCAGGTCACCTGATGCTTCCAAATGGACCCAGTACTTC
TRBV18	.	TRBJ1-1	many	CASSPRLLTEAFF	TGTGCCAGCTCACCTCGGCTCCTCACTGAAGCTTTCTTT
TRBV20-1	.	TRBJ2-1	many	CSASRDSNEQFF	TGCAGTGCTAGTAGGGACTCCAATGAGCAGTTCTTC
TRBV9	.	TRBJ2-2	many	CASSVVGDPNTGELFF	TGTGCCAGCAGCGTAGTGGGGGACCCGAACACCGGGGAGCTGTTTTTT
TRBV6-5	.	TRBJ2-7	few	CASSRGLYYEQYF	TGTGCCAGCAGTAGAGGACTATACTACGAGCAGTACTTC
TRBV12-3/TRBV12-4	.	TRBJ2-5	.	CASGGWETQYF	TGTGCCAGCGGGGGGTGGGAGACCCAGTACTTC
TRBV2	.	TRBJ2-2	.	CASSGVTGELFF	TGTGCCAGCAGTGGGGTTACCGGGGAGCTGTTTTTT
TRBV20-1	TRBD2	TRBJ2-1	.	CSAIERGVYNEQFF	TGCAGTGCTATTGAGCGGGGGGTCTACAATGAGCAGTTCTTC
TRBV3-1	TRBD1	TRBJ1-2	.	CASSPGQGRFSGYTF	TGTGCCAGCAGCCCAGGACAGGGGCGTTTCTCTGGCTACACCTTC
TRBV24-1	.	TRBJ2-3	.	CATSSIFGQADATDTQYF	TGTGCCACCAGTAGTATATTCGGTCAGGCGGATGCCACAGATACGCAGTATTTT
TRBV20-1	.	TRBJ2-1	few	CSARDPTYWSQFF	TGCAGTGCTAGAGACCCCACCTACTGGTCCCAGTTCTTC
TRBV5-6	.	TRBJ1-4	.	CASSLGGTGGKKLFF	TGTGCCAGCAGCTTGGGAGGGACTGGTGGAAAAAAACTGTTTTTT
TRBV20-1	.	TRBJ1-2	.	CSASLSSQNGYTF	TGCAGTGCTAGTCTTTCCAGCCAGAACGGCTACACCTTC
TRBV5-1	TRBD2	TRBJ2-2	few	CASSLIGTSGGELFF	TGCGCCAGCAGCTTGATCGGGACTAGCGGCGGGGAGCTGTTTTTT
TRBV7-2	.	TRBJ1-4	few	CASSLVGQGYEKLFF	TGTGCCAGCAGCTTAGTAGGGCAGGGGTATGAAAAACTGTTTTTT
TRBV7-2	.	TRBJ2-5	.	CASSYMGRVQETQYF	TGTGCCAGCAGCTACATGGGGCGGGTACAAGAGACCCAGTACTTC
TRBV5-4	.	TRBJ1-2	few	CASSLASLAYGYTF	TGTGCCAGCAGCTTGGCCTCTTTAGCTTATGGCTACACCTTC
TRBV3-1	TRBD2	TRBJ2-3	.	CASSHQRLAGTDTQYF	TGTGCCAGCAGCCATCAGAGACTAGCGGGAACAGATACGCAGTATTTT
TRBV28	TRBD2	TRBJ2-5	many	CASMAGGRLIATQYF	TGTGCCAGCATGGCGGGGGGGAGGCTTATTGCGACCCAGTACTTC
TRBV3-1	TRBD2	TRBJ2-5	few	CASSQVRYGTSGAQETQYF	TGTGCCAGCAGCCAAGTCCGCTACGGGACTAGCGGGGCGCAAGAGACCCAGTACTTC
TRBV20-1	TRBD1	TRBJ1-1	many	CSATGGGNTEAFF	TGCAGTGCCACAGGAGGGGGCAACACTGAAGCTTTCTTT
TRBV12-3/TRBV12-4	.	TRBJ2-1	many	CASSFGSLGRLQLTNEQFF	TGTGCCAGCAGTTTTGGTTCTCTCGGCAGGCTCCAACTAACCAATGAGCAGTTCTTC
TRBV7-6	TRBD1	TRBJ2-1	many	CASSFYAGTGAGNEQFF	TGTGCCAGCAGCTTCTATGCCGGGACAGGGGCAGGGAATGAGCAGTTCTTC
TRBV10-2	.	TRBJ2-3	.	CASRNRGGTDTQYF	TGCGCCAGCAGGAACAGGGGGGGAACAGATACGCAGTATTTT
TRBV7-2	.	TRBJ2-2	many	CASSLGLRNGELFF	TGTGCCAGCAGCTTAGGTCTGAGGAACGGGGAGCTGTTTTTT
TRBV11-2	.	TRBJ2-5	.	CASSLAAGAEETQYF	TGTGCCAGCAGCTTAGCGGCGGGGGCCGAAGAGACCCAGTACTTC
TRBV7-9	.	TRBJ2-5	many	CASRPSPRFEETQYF	TGTGCCAGCAGGCCCAGCCCGCGATTCGAAGAGACCCAGTACTTC
TRBV4-1	.	TRBJ1-3	many	CASSQEGRSYSGNTIYF	TGCGCCAGCAGCCAAGAGGGACGGAGCTACTCTGGAAACACCATATATTTT
TRBV11-1	TRBD1	TRBJ2-6	few	CASSWTGGQNVLTF	TGTGCCAGCAGCTGGACAGGGGGCCAGAACGTCCTGACTTTC
TRBV2	TRBD1	TRBJ2-5	few	CASSEPIGQGQETQYF	TGTGCCAGCAGTGAGCCGATCGGACAGGGTCAAGAGACCCAGTACTTC
TRBV20-1	TRBD1	TRBJ2-5	few	CSARGQYQETQYF	TGCAGTGCTCGGGGACAGTACCAAGAGACCCAGTACTTC